A selection of T cell receptor beta chains follows, all from one sample in a study of technical replicates of blood from a few donors. The protocol was immunoSEQ multiplex PCR, while the TCRdb copy is restricted to in-frame clones and leaves out a portion. Here the sample spans 91,000 or so clones, approximately 94% being singletons. Source material: T cells isolated from PBMCs. All receptors come from a human donor in good health. Both conserved end residues are part of each CDR3. The D gene is left open where the match is weak. The size field is filled for only some rows; it gives once, few, many or a size class.

J: TRBJ2-3
size: -
D: TRBD2
V: TRBV13
DNA: TGTGCCAGCAGCCGTAGGACTAGTACCACAGATACGCAGTATTTT
CDR3: CASSRRTSTTDTQYF

J: TRBJ1-2
size: -
D: -
V: TRBV5-1
DNA: TGCGCCAGCAGCTTGGGTACCAGGGCGGTAGGCTACACCTTC
CDR3: CASSLGTRAVGYTF

J: TRBJ2-7
size: -
D: TRBD1
V: TRBV5-1
DNA: TGCGCCAGCAGCTTGTCGAACCTCAGGGGGCTACAGTACGAGCAGTACTTC
CDR3: CASSLSNLRGLQYEQYF

J: TRBJ2-3
size: -
D: -
V: TRBV6-6
DNA: TGTGCCAGCAGCTCGGAGGCAGATACGCAGTATTTT
CDR3: CASSSEADTQYF

J: TRBJ2-1
size: -
D: -
V: TRBV4-2
DNA: TGTGCCAGCAGCCAAGCAGGGAATGAGCAGTTCTTC
CDR3: CASSQAGNEQFF

J: TRBJ2-1
size: -
D: -
V: TRBV19
DNA: TGTGCCAGTAGTAGGACTGGAAACAATGAGCAGTTCTTC
CDR3: CASSRTGNNEQFF

J: TRBJ2-3
size: -
D: TRBD2
V: TRBV15
DNA: TGTGCCACCAGCAGAGATCTCAGCGGGGCCACAGATACGCAGTATTTT
CDR3: CATSRDLSGATDTQYF

J: TRBJ2-5
size: -
D: TRBD2
V: TRBV4-1
DNA: TGCGCCAGCAGCCAATCCGGGACTAGCGTTCAAGAGACCCAGTACTTC
CDR3: CASSQSGTSVQETQYF

J: TRBJ1-4
size: -
D: TRBD1
V: TRBV5-1
DNA: TGCGCCAGCACCCACGGGACAGGGGACGAAAAACTGTTTTTT
CDR3: CASTHGTGDEKLFF

J: TRBJ2-1
size: -
D: -
V: TRBV27
DNA: TGTGCCAGCAGTGCTATCCACGGGACACTGGGGGACAATGAGCAGTTCTTC
CDR3: CASSAIHGTLGDNEQFF

J: TRBJ2-1
size: -
D: TRBD2
V: TRBV19
DNA: TGTGCCAGTACCAAGAAGGGAAGAATTAGCGGGCTATCCGGGTATGAGCAGTTCTTC
CDR3: CASTKKGRISGLSGYEQFF

J: TRBJ2-7
size: -
D: -
V: TRBV9
DNA: TGTGCCAGCAGCCCACGGCGAGAGGCCTACGAGCAGTACTTC
CDR3: CASSPRREAYEQYF

J: TRBJ2-3
size: few
D: TRBD2
V: TRBV6-4
DNA: TGTGCCAGCAGTGACGGGCCTAGCGGCGGCACAGATACGCAGTATTTT
CDR3: CASSDGPSGGTDTQYF

J: TRBJ2-2
size: -
D: TRBD2
V: TRBV19
DNA: TGTGCCAGTACCTCTCCGGGACTAAACACCGGGGAGCTGTTTTTT
CDR3: CASTSPGLNTGELFF

J: TRBJ2-5
size: -
D: -
V: TRBV20-1
DNA: TGCAGTGGCCAAGCCCAAGAGACCCAGTACTTC
CDR3: CSGQAQETQYF

J: TRBJ2-1
size: -
D: TRBD2
V: TRBV5-1
DNA: TGCGCCAGCAGCTTGAGGGGCGGGAGGGGTAATGAGCAGTTCTTC
CDR3: CASSLRGGRGNEQFF

J: TRBJ1-1
size: -
D: -
V: TRBV6-5
DNA: TGTGCCAGCAGTTCGCGACCGGGGAACACTGAAGCTTTCTTT
CDR3: CASSSRPGNTEAFF

J: TRBJ2-1
size: -
D: TRBD2
V: TRBV18
DNA: TGTGCCAGCTCACCAGTTTATAGCGGGGGGCCCTACAATGAGCAGTTCTTC
CDR3: CASSPVYSGGPYNEQFF

J: TRBJ2-2
size: -
D: -
V: TRBV7-3
DNA: TGTGCCAGCAGCTTAACGTGGCCTAGCATAGGCGGGGAGCTGTTTTTT
CDR3: CASSLTWPSIGGELFF

J: TRBJ1-1
size: medium-sized
D: -
V: TRBV10-1
DNA: TGCGCCAGCAGTGAGTCAGGAGGGGTCAAAGCTTTCTTT
CDR3: CASSESGGVKAFF

J: TRBJ2-3
size: -
D: -
V: TRBV5-1
DNA: TGCGCCAGCCAAAATACGCTAGGAAGGATCACAGATACGCAGTATTTT
CDR3: CASQNTLGRITDTQYF

J: TRBJ2-7
size: -
D: TRBD2
V: TRBV28
DNA: TGTGCCAGCAGCGGGGGGGGTAGCGGGAGAGGCGAGCAGTACTTC
CDR3: CASSGGGSGRGEQYF

J: TRBJ2-7
size: -
D: -
V: TRBV7-9
DNA: TGTGCCAGCAGCTTCGGTTCCTACGAGCAGTACTTC
CDR3: CASSFGSYEQYF

J: TRBJ2-1
size: once
D: -
V: TRBV11-3
DNA: TGTGCCAGCAGCTTGGCCTCCTACAATGAGCAGTTCTTC
CDR3: CASSLASYNEQFF

J: TRBJ2-3
size: -
D: TRBD2
V: TRBV28
DNA: TGTGCCAGCAGTTTTAGCCTAGCGGGAACAGATACGCAGTATTTT
CDR3: CASSFSLAGTDTQYF

J: TRBJ2-1
size: -
D: TRBD2
V: TRBV7-2
DNA: TGTGCCAGCAGCTTAAGGTCGGCGGGAGTCGTAGGGAATGAGCAGTTCTTC
CDR3: CASSLRSAGVVGNEQFF

J: TRBJ2-1
size: -
D: TRBD1
V: TRBV6-5
DNA: TGTGCCAGCATTCGGGACAGGGGGCGGGGTGAGCAGTTCTTC
CDR3: CASIRDRGRGEQFF

J: TRBJ1-5
size: -
D: -
V: TRBV4-2
DNA: TGTGCCAGCAGCCAAGATCGGATGGGGATCGGGAGTCAGCCCCAGCATTTT
CDR3: CASSQDRMGIGSQPQHF

J: TRBJ1-2
size: -
D: TRBD1
V: TRBV7-9
DNA: TGTGCCAGCAGCGTAGTTACAGGGGCTAACTATGGCTACACCTTC
CDR3: CASSVVTGANYGYTF

J: TRBJ1-1
size: -
D: -
V: TRBV4-1
DNA: TGCGCCAGCAGCCAAGTAATTCGGGAAAACACTGAAGCTTTCTTT
CDR3: CASSQVIRENTEAFF

J: TRBJ2-1
size: -
D: TRBD2
V: TRBV7-3
DNA: TGTGCCAGCAGCTTAATAGCGGGAGGCCTCAATGAGCAGTTCTTC
CDR3: CASSLIAGGLNEQFF

J: TRBJ2-2
size: -
D: TRBD1
V: TRBV5-4
DNA: TGTGCCGGTAGTAGACAGGGCCTAACCGGGGAGCTGTTTTTT
CDR3: CAGSRQGLTGELFF

J: TRBJ1-2
size: -
D: -
V: TRBV4-1
DNA: TGCGCCAGCAGCCCGGACAGCTATTATGGCTACACCTTC
CDR3: CASSPDSYYGYTF

J: TRBJ1-1
size: -
D: -
V: TRBV11-3
DNA: TGTGCCAGCAGCTACAGGGACAACACTGAAGCTTTCTTT
CDR3: CASSYRDNTEAFF

J: TRBJ2-7
size: -
D: -
V: TRBV28
DNA: TGTGCCAGCAGCCATCTCTCACAGGCCCCGTCCTACGAGCAGTACTTC
CDR3: CASSHLSQAPSYEQYF

J: TRBJ2-7
size: -
D: -
V: TRBV7-2
DNA: TGTGCCAGCAGCTTCGTTTCTTCGTACGAGCAGTACTTC
CDR3: CASSFVSSYEQYF

J: TRBJ2-5
size: -
D: TRBD1
V: TRBV28
DNA: TGTGCCAGCAGCCTAATTGCCGGGACAGGGGTCCAAGAGACCCAGTACTTC
CDR3: CASSLIAGTGVQETQYF

J: TRBJ2-7
size: -
D: TRBD1
V: TRBV6-5
DNA: TGTGCCAGCAGTTACTCTAACAGGGGCGTGATATACGAGCAGTACTTC
CDR3: CASSYSNRGVIYEQYF

J: TRBJ2-7
size: -
D: TRBD2
V: TRBV30
DNA: TGTGCCTGGAGGGAGTCCCTCTCTAGCGGGGTCTACTACGAGCAGTACTTC
CDR3: CAWRESLSSGVYYEQYF

J: TRBJ1-1
size: -
D: -
V: TRBV11-2
DNA: TGTGCCAGCACCCTCCTCACACTGACGGGATACACTGAAGCTTTCTTT
CDR3: CASTLLTLTGYTEAFF

J: TRBJ2-4
size: -
D: -
V: TRBV27
DNA: TGTGCCAGCAGTGGGGGCCATCCGGCCATTCAGTACTTC
CDR3: CASSGGHPAIQYF

J: TRBJ2-1
size: -
D: TRBD2
V: TRBV5-1
DNA: TGCGCCAGCGGGGGGGGGCGGACTAGCGGGAGGATACGCATCCATGAGCAGTTCTTC
CDR3: CASGGGRTSGRIRIHEQFF

J: TRBJ2-5
size: -
D: TRBD1
V: TRBV29-1
DNA: TGCAGCGTTGATTGGTACCAGGGGGCCCAAGAGACCCAGTACTTC
CDR3: CSVDWYQGAQETQYF

J: TRBJ2-3
size: -
D: TRBD1
V: TRBV29-1
DNA: TGCAGCGTTGTTCCGGCAGGGGGCGGCACAGATACGCAGTATTTT
CDR3: CSVVPAGGGTDTQYF

J: TRBJ1-1
size: -
D: TRBD1
V: TRBV9
DNA: TGTGCCAGCAGCGCCCCAAAGGCGACAGGGGTTAACACTGAAGCTTTCTTT
CDR3: CASSAPKATGVNTEAFF

J: TRBJ2-1
size: -
D: TRBD2
V: TRBV7-3
DNA: TGTGCCAGCAGCCGCCTAGCGGGGGTGGCGAGTGAGCAGTTCTTC
CDR3: CASSRLAGVASEQFF

J: TRBJ2-2
size: -
D: TRBD2
V: TRBV9
DNA: TGTGCCAGCAGCGATAGCGGGAGGGACACCGGGGAGCTGTTTTTT
CDR3: CASSDSGRDTGELFF

J: TRBJ2-7
size: -
D: TRBD2
V: TRBV7-9
DNA: TGTGCCAGCAGCTTAGGTATAGCGGGAGTATACGAGCAGTACTTC
CDR3: CASSLGIAGVYEQYF

J: TRBJ2-2
size: -
D: TRBD2
V: TRBV10-3
DNA: TGTGCCGTACTAGCGGGAGAAGGTAGCGGGGAGCTGTTTTTT
CDR3: CAVLAGEGSGELFF

J: TRBJ2-7
size: -
D: -
V: TRBV28
DNA: TGTGCCAGCAGTTTCGCCGGGAGCTCCTACGAGCAGTACTTC
CDR3: CASSFAGSSYEQYF

J: TRBJ2-2
size: once
D: TRBD2
V: TRBV7-8
DNA: TGTGCCAGCAGCCTAGACGGGCTAGCGGGACACACCGGGGAGCTGTTTTTT
CDR3: CASSLDGLAGHTGELFF

J: TRBJ2-7
size: -
D: -
V: TRBV25-1
DNA: TGTGCCAGCAGTGGAAGCGCTAGCAGCTCCTACGAGCAGTACTTC
CDR3: CASSGSASSSYEQYF

J: TRBJ2-1
size: -
D: -
V: TRBV2
DNA: TGTGCCAGCAGTGAGGCTAGCTCCTACAATGAGCAGTTCTTC
CDR3: CASSEASSYNEQFF

J: TRBJ1-2
size: -
D: -
V: TRBV4-3
DNA: TGCGCCAGCAGCCAAGAGCCCGTGGCCCATGGCTACACCTTC
CDR3: CASSQEPVAHGYTF